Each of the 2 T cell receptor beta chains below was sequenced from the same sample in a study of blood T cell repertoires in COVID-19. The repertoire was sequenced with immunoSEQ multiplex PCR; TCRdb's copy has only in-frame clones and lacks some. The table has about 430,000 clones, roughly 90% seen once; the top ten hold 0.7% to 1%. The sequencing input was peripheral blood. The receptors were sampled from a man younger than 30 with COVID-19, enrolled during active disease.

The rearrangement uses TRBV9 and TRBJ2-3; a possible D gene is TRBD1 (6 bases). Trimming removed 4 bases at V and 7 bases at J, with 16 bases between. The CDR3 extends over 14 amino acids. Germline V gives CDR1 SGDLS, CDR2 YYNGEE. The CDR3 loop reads CASSKSDRTNTQYF. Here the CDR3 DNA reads TGTGCCAGCAGCAAATCTGACAGGACGAATACGCAGTATTTT.

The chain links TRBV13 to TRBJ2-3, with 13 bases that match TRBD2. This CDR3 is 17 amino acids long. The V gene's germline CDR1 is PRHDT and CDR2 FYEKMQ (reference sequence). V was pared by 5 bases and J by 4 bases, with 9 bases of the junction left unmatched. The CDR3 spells CASSPTGLAGLSDTQYF. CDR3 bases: TGTGCCAGCAGCCCCACGGGACTAGCGGGACTCTCAGATACGCAGTATTTT.